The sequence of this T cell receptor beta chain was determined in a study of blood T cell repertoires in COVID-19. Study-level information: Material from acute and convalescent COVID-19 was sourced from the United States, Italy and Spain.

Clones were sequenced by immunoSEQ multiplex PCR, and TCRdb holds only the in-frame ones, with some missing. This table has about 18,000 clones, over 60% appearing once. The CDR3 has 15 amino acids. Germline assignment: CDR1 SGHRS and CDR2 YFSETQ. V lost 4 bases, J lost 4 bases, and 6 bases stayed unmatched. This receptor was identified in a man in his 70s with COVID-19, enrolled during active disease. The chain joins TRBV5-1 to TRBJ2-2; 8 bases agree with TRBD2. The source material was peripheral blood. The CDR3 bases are TGCGCCAGCAGCCTGGGACTAGTAGGCACCGGGGAGCTGTTTTTT. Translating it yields CASSLGLVGTGELFF.